Listed here are 24 T cell receptor beta chains from one sample, sequenced in a study of siplizumab effects on memory and regulatory T cells. Assay used: immunoSEQ multiplex PCR; TCRdb lists only in-frame clones, some missing. The table lists nearly 95,000 clones, 94% of them singletons. The material sequenced was non-Treg CD4+ T cells sorted from blood. Source of these receptors: a human donor in good health.

This rearrangement joins TRBV2 to TRBJ2-7, with a weak D call TRBD1 (5 bases). The CDR3 runs 13 residues. Germline CDR1 SNHLY, CDR2 FYNNEI. The germline V and J ends were trimmed by 5 bases and 6 bases, with 14 bases remaining between them. CDR3 residues: CASSFRVSAEQYF. CDR3 in DNA: TGTGCCAGCAGTTTCAGGGTATCCGCCGAGCAGTACTTC.

The chain employs TRBV5-1 and TRBJ2-7; possible D gene TRBD2, 5 bases. Germline values: CDR1 SGHRS, CDR2 YFSETQ. Trimming shortened V by 0 bases and J by 6 bases, and 13 bases separated the two germline ends. The CDR3 contains 14 residues. The CDR3 DNA is TGCGCCAGCAGCTTGGTAGGGTTAAGCGGCGAGCAGTACTTC. It yields the protein CASSLVGLSGEQYF.

The chain recombines TRBV14 with TRBJ2-2; 10 nucleotides line up with TRBD2. The CDR3 sequence is 14 residues long. The V and J ends lost 5 bases and 11 bases, in that order; junction bases with no gene match: 8. The germline V gene has CDR1 SGHDN and CDR2 FVKESK. The CDR3 sequence: CASSRTSGPLELFF. The CDR3 region has the DNA TGTGCCAGCAGCAGGACTAGCGGACCACTAGAGCTGTTTTTT.

This rearrangement joins TRBV7-9 to TRBJ2-7; TRBD2 might be the D (5 bases). V lost 5 bases and J lost 4, with 15 bases in between. The CDR3 runs to 14 residues. The germline gives CDR1 SEHNR, CDR2 FQNEAQ (reference sequence). The DNA for the CDR3 is TGTGCCAGCAGCCAATCGGGGAGAGGGTACGAGCAGTACTTC. This gives the protein CASSQSGRGYEQYF. Using reference TRBV7-9 and TRBJ2-7 for the parts outside the CDR3, the full variable domain is DTGVSQNPRHKITKRGQNVTFRCDPISEHNRLYWYRQTLGQGPEFLTYFQNEAQLEKSRLLSDRFSAERPKGSFSTLEIQRTEQGDSAMYLCASSQSGRGYEQYFGPGTRLTVT.

This chain links TRBV29-1 with TRBJ2-1; 7 nucleotides line up with TRBD2. This CDR3 is built from 14 residues. V was pared by 7 bases and J by 4 bases, with 10 bases of the junction left unmatched. Germline CDR1 and CDR2: SQVTM and ANQGSEA. This CDR3 is CSGGELASYNEQFF. The CDR3 nucleotides read TGCAGCGGGGGGGAACTAGCGAGTTACAATGAGCAGTTCTTC.

V is TRBV5-4 and J is TRBJ2-3; 7 bases align to TRBD1. J was trimmed by 6 bases and V by 4 bases; bases with no gene match: 8. Germline V CDR1 and CDR2: SGHNT, YYREEE (reference sequence). The length of the CDR3 is 14 residues. CDR3 region: CASSIIQGRDTQYF. The CDR3, as DNA: TGTGCCAGCAGCATCATACAGGGGCGGGATACGCAGTATTTT.

V gene TRBV6-1 combines with J gene TRBJ1-1, with a weak D call TRBD1 (5 bases). The V end was cut by 6 bases, the J end by 0 bases, with 8 bases between. The CDR3 extends over 13 amino acids. Germline V gene sequence: CDR1 MNHNS, CDR2 SASEGT. As DNA, the CDR3 is TGTGCCAGCAGGGACACCTTGAACACTGAAGCTTTCTTT. Its protein is CASRDTLNTEAFF.

CDR3 residues: CASSLSSGDGYTF. CDR3 DNA: TGTGCCAGCAGCTTATCCTCGGGAGATGGCTACACCTTC. The J gene is TRBJ1-2, the V gene TRBV11-2; no definite D call. CDR1 is SGHAT, CDR2 FQNNGV, per germline. The CDR3 extends over 13 amino acids. V dropped 2 bases and J dropped 6 bases, with 10 bases sitting between them.

The CDR3 nucleotides read TGCGCCAGCAGCTTGCGGCAGGTCTACAATGAGCAGTTCTTC. This translates into CASSLRQVYNEQFF. The chain couples TRBV5-1 to TRBJ2-1; D gene uncertain. CDR1 and CDR2 from the germline V gene are SGHRS and YFSETQ. CDR3 size: 14 residues. V was cut by 1 base and J by 3 bases, with 8 bases left in between.

The chain recombines TRBV5-1 with TRBJ1-2; D is unresolved. CDR1 is SGHRS and CDR2 is YFSETQ in the germline V gene. Trimming left V 4 bases short and J 7 bases short, with 20 bases between. The CDR3 extends over 15 amino acids. The CDR3 nucleotides are TGCGCCAGCAGCGAAACGACAAGGGAAATAGGTGGCTACACCTTC. Translated: CASSETTREIGGYTF.

The V gene is TRBV2, the J gene TRBJ2-6; TRBD1 matches 9 bases. Germline V CDR1 and CDR2: SNHLY, FYNNEI. The CDR3 consists of 18 residues. The trim removed 2 bases at V and 2 bases at J, leaving 7 bases unmatched. Here the CDR3 reads CASSERGTGYPGANVLTF. The CDR3 nucleotides read TGTGCCAGCAGTGAAAGGGGGACAGGGTACCCTGGGGCCAACGTCCTGACTTTC.

The chain carries TRBV30 and TRBJ2-5, with D possibly matching TRBD2 (5 bases). CDR3 length: 12 amino acids. Germline CDR1 and CDR2: GTSNPN and SVGIG (reference sequence). Trimming removed 7 bases from V and 5 bases from J, with 14 bases in between. The CDR3: CASRGRRETQYF. As DNA, the CDR3 is TGTGCCTCCCGTGGTCGGAGGGAGACCCAGTACTTC.

The gene calls are TRBV18 and TRBJ2-7; 7 bases line up with TRBD1. Unmatched junction bases numbered 8, after V lost 5 bases and J lost 4 bases. Germline values: CDR1 KGHSH, CDR2 LQKENI. The CDR3 covers 14 residues. In DNA form, the CDR3 reads TGTGCCAGCTCAGTCTCCGGGACAGCATACGAGCAGTACTTC. Protein: CASSVSGTAYEQYF.

The rearrangement joins TRBV6-4 to TRBJ2-5, with 8 bases aligning to TRBD2. CDR1 MRHNA and CDR2 SNTAGT come from the germline V gene. This CDR3 region has 14 residues. V lost 5 bases to trimming and J lost 2 bases; unmatched junction nucleotides: 4. The CDR3 loop reads CASSLRGAQETQYF. CDR3 in DNA: TGTGCCAGCAGTTTGCGGGGGGCACAAGAGACCCAGTACTTC.

The chain is built from TRBV5-4 and TRBJ1-4; possible D gene TRBD1, 5 bases. The CDR3 is made up of 15 amino acids. The germline V gene has CDR1 SGHNT and CDR2 YYREEE (reference sequence). The V gene lost 0 bases and the J gene lost 8 bases, with 14 bases spanning the gap. In DNA, the CDR3 is TGTGCCAGCAGCTTGGGGGGGAGCTCCCAGGAAAAACTGTTTTTT. Translating gives CASSLGGSSQEKLFF.

In its sample, this clone was seen once. The gene calls are TRBV19 and TRBJ2-1; 10 bases align to TRBD2. From germline, CDR1 is LNHDA and CDR2 SQIVND (reference sequence). V was clipped by 3 bases and J by 6 bases; unmatched bases: 8. This CDR3 is built from 16 residues. The DNA of the CDR3 is TGTGCCAGTAGTATTAGCGGGGGGAACCCTGGCAATGAGCAGTTCTTC. It specifies CASSISGGNPGNEQFF.

The chain combines TRBV2 with TRBJ2-2; D gene ambiguous. The CDR3 is 14 residues long. Germline values: CDR1 SNHLY, CDR2 FYNNEI. Trimming took off 0 bases at V and 2 bases at J, with 4 bases between the two ends. CDR3 region: CASSEAANTGELFF. Here the CDR3 DNA reads TGTGCCAGCAGTGAAGCAGCAAACACCGGGGAGCTGTTTTTT.

The CDR3 bases are TGTGCCAGCAGCGTAGACGGGGTATACAATGAGCAGTTCTTC. Translating it yields CASSVDGVYNEQFF. The chain joins TRBV9 to TRBJ2-1; TRBD2 might be the D (5 bases). The CDR3 runs to 14 residues. Germline CDR1 and CDR2: SGDLS and YYNGEE. The V gene lost 0 bases and the J gene lost 4 bases, with 8 bases spanning the gap.

The chain employs TRBV5-6 and TRBJ2-7; no reliable D call. The germline V gene encodes CDR1 SGHDT and CDR2 YYEEEE. Trimming removed 0 bases at V and 3 bases at J, with 1 base between. The CDR3 loop spans 11 amino acids. The DNA for the CDR3 is TGTGCCAGCAGCTTGGACTACGAGCAGTACTTC. Its protein product is CASSLDYEQYF. The full variable domain, in which reference TRBV5-6 and TRBJ2-7 provide the parts outside the CDR3, is DAGVTQSPTHLIKTRGQQVTLRCSPKSGHDTVSWYQQALGQGPQFIFQYYEEEERQRGNFPDRFSGHQFPNYSSELNVNALLLGDSALYLCASSLDYEQYFGPGTRLTVT.

The rearrangement joins TRBV6-1 to TRBJ1-5; no clear D. The germline V gene has CDR1 MNHNS and CDR2 SASEGT. V was shortened by 3 bases and J by 15 bases, with 12 bases between the two germline ends. The CDR3 sequence is 11 residues long. CDR3 DNA sequence: TGTGCCAGCAGTGACGGAGCCTACCGGCATTTT. It yields the protein CASSDGAYRHF.

The chain combines TRBV5-1 with TRBJ2-3; possible D gene TRBD1, 5 bases. Germline CDR1 and CDR2: SGHRS and YFSETQ. The CDR3 covers 15 residues. With 4 bases removed from V and 0 bases from J, the gap between germline ends came to 12 bases. CDR3 sequence: CASSPGQPSTDTQYF. The CDR3 region has the DNA TGCGCCAGCAGCCCAGGGCAACCTAGCACAGATACGCAGTATTTT. The complete variable domain, with remaining parts taken from reference TRBV5-1 and TRBJ2-3, reads KAGVTQTPRYLIKTRGQQVTLSCSPISGHRSVSWYQQTPGQGLQFLFEYFSETQRNKGNFPGRFSGRQFSNSRSEMNVSTLELGDSALYLCASSPGQPSTDTQYFGPGTRLTVL.

The chain links TRBV5-6 to TRBJ1-4; D not resolved. V was trimmed by 1 base and J by 8 bases, leaving 12 bases between them. Germline-derived CDR1 and CDR2 are SGHDT and YYEEEE. The CDR3 runs 14 residues. Here the CDR3 DNA reads TGTGCCAGCAGCTTGTTAAGGCGCGGAGAAAAACTGTTTTTT. It specifies CASSLLRRGEKLFF. Filled out from reference TRBV5-6 and TRBJ1-4, the complete variable domain reads DAGVTQSPTHLIKTRGQQVTLRCSPKSGHDTVSWYQQALGQGPQFIFQYYEEEERQRGNFPDRFSGHQFPNYSSELNVNALLLGDSALYLCASSLLRRGEKLFFGSGTQLSVL.

The chain is built from TRBV4-2 and TRBJ2-3, with 9 bases identical to TRBD2. With V trimmed by 0 bases and J by 10 bases, 14 bases remained unmatched. Germline V gives CDR1 LGHNA, CDR2 YNFKEQ. CDR3 size: 17 residues. The CDR3 reads CASSQDLGRGGTGSQYF. The CDR3 region has the DNA TGTGCCAGCAGCCAAGATCTTGGGCGGGGGGGCACCGGTTCGCAGTATTTT.

The V and J genes are TRBV25-1 and TRBJ2-4; unclear D gene. V lost 8 bases, J lost 8 bases, and 7 bases lay in between. Germline CDR1 MGHDK, CDR2 SYGVNS. The CDR3 runs to 10 residues. The CDR3 sequence: CASPQDIQYF. CDR3 sequence (DNA): TGTGCCAGCCCCCAGGACATTCAGTACTTC.